These 10 T cell receptor beta chains were all obtained from the same sample, sequenced in a study of cytomegalovirus exposure and HLA in healthy donors listed by TCRdb under 2017. Library preparation was by the immunoSEQ multiplex PCR assay. The multiplex PCR relied on a mix of 60 forward primers for TCR Vbeta segments and 13 reverse primers for TCR Jbeta segments. This immuneACCESS table, as held by TCRdb, lists in-frame sequences with V and J called but not all clones. Of the missing ones, under half trace to an unresolved V gene in checked studies; the others have no known cause. The sample table records 150,000 to 200,000 clones; 60% to 80% of these occur just once. Of the sample, around 8% falls within the top ten clones. Sequencing used PBMCs. Receptors were obtained from a woman between 35 and 50 years old in good health and CMV-seropositive.

The chain combines TRBV5-4 with TRBJ2-5; possibly TRBD2 for D (7 bases). The germline gives CDR1 SGHNT, CDR2 YYREEE (reference sequence). Trimming removed 6 bases from V and 4 bases from J, with 19 bases in between. The CDR3 loop spans 15 amino acids. The CDR3 DNA reads TGTGCCAGCAAAAGCGGAGGGGGGGGAGGAGAGACCCAGTACTTC. This codes for CASKSGGGGGETQYF.

This clone appeared a few times. The genes are TRBV11-2 and TRBJ2-5; TRBD1 matches 7 bases. This CDR3 region has 14 residues. Germline lookup yields CDR1 SGHAT and CDR2 FQNNGV. With V trimmed by 5 bases and J by 2 bases, 5 bases remained unmatched. The CDR3 spells CASSPGQLQETQYF. DNA for the CDR3: TGTGCCAGCAGCCCGGGACAGTTGCAAGAGACCCAGTACTTC.

This sequence joins TRBV10-3 and TRBJ2-3; tentative D call: TRBD1 (5 bases). Between the trimmed V and J ends, which lost 0 bases and 0 bases, there was a span of 13 bases. Germline values: CDR1 ENHRY, CDR2 SYGVKD. The CDR3 is made up of 17 amino acids. CDR3 residues: CAISESQLTVSTDTQYF. The CDR3 region has the DNA TGTGCCATCAGTGAGTCGCAGTTGACAGTGAGCACAGATACGCAGTATTTT.

The V gene is TRBV7-3, the J gene TRBJ2-2; 7 bases are shared with TRBD2. J gave up 3 bases and V 6 bases, and 7 bases lay outside the gene matches. Germline V gene sequence: CDR1 SGHTA, CDR2 FQGTGA. CDR3 size: 15 residues. DNA of the CDR3: TGTGCCAGCAGTCATAACGGGGGGTACACCGGGGAGCTGTTTTTT. Translating gives CASSHNGGYTGELFF.

In its sample, this clone was seen a few times. The chain is built from TRBV4-2 and TRBJ2-3, with D perhaps TRBD2 (6 bases). The germline V gene has CDR1 LGHNA and CDR2 YNFKEQ. The ends were cut back, 0 bases at V and 1 base at J, with 11 bases in the middle. The CDR3 sequence is 16 residues long. CDR3 DNA sequence: TGTGCCAGCAGCCAAGATCAGCCTAGCGGCACAGATACGCAGTATTTT. Translated: CASSQDQPSGTDTQYF.

This sequence joins TRBV20-1 and TRBJ1-1; unclear D gene. V was clipped by 4 bases and J by 0 bases, with 3 bases between them. This CDR3 is 11 amino acids long. Germline V lookup: CDR1 DFQATT, CDR2 SNEGSKA (reference sequence). For the CDR3, the DNA is TGCAGTGCTAACATGAACACTGAAGCTTTCTTT. Translation: CSANMNTEAFF.

The chain links TRBV29-1 to TRBJ2-2, with 8 nucleotides matching TRBD2. Germline CDR1 reads SQVTM; CDR2 reads ANQGSEA. The CDR3 has 14 amino acids. With 7 bases clipped from V and 1 base from J, the junction kept 5 bases outside the gene matches. The CDR3 sequence is CSALSGVNTGELFF. CDR3 in DNA: TGCAGCGCCCTTAGCGGGGTGAACACCGGGGAGCTGTTTTTT.

The CDR3 DNA sequence: TGTGCCACCAGTCAGACCGGGACTAGCGGGATCTCCTACAATGAGCAGTTCTTC. Translating it yields CATSQTGTSGISYNEQFF. The rearrangement links TRBV15 to TRBJ2-1; TRBD2 aligns across 13 bases. This CDR3 comprises 18 residues. After removal of 6 bases from V and 0 bases from J, the junction contained 8 bases not matched to a gene. Per germline, CDR1 LNHNV and CDR2 YYDKDF (reference sequence).

V and J are TRBV28 and TRBJ2-7, with TRBD1 matching over 8 bases. The CDR3 is made up of 14 amino acids. CDR1 and CDR2 (germline): MDHEN, SYDVKM. V shed 7 bases and J 0 bases; nucleotides not matched to a gene: 5. In nucleotides, the CDR3 is TGTGCCAGCACATGGGACAGGACCTCCTACGAGCAGTACTTC. Its protein is CASTWDRTSYEQYF. Variable domain in full (rest from reference TRBV28 and TRBJ2-7): DVKVTQSSRYLVKRTGEKVFLECVQDMDHENMFWYRQDPGLGLRLIYFSYDVKMKEKGDIPEGYSVSREKKERFSLILESASTNQTSMYLCASTWDRTSYEQYFGPGTRLTVT.

The chain couples TRBV25-1 to TRBJ1-2; 9 nucleotides align to TRBD1. Germline CDR1 reads MGHDK; CDR2 reads SYGVNS. V was clipped by 3 bases and J by 8 bases; unmatched bases: 7. CDR3 length: 14 amino acids. CDR3 coding DNA: TGTGCCAGCAGTGATCCAAGTACAGGGGGCGGCTACACCTTC. Its protein is CASSDPSTGGGYTF.